A single sample gave rise to the 10 T cell receptor beta chains below, sequenced in a study of blood T cells in healthy people across ages. Alongside a J-beta primer mix, a sample-barcoded 5' primer served in a second PCR lasting about 7 to 12 cycles. TCRdb used MiXCR to reprocess the 5' RACE reads, holding one entry per CDR3 protein. The table records about 720,000 distinct CDR3 sequences, 25% of them present only once. The sample was also linked to a second study, of T cells of mothers and their children.

Sequenced: blood. The source is a boy aged 5-17 years in good health.

The CDR3 region has the DNA TGCAGTGCTAGTGGGGACGGAGGAACCTACGAGCAGTACTTC. This sequence encodes CSASGDGGTYEQYF. The J gene is TRBJ2-1, the V gene TRBV20-1; D assignment may be TRBD1 or TRBD2 (5 bases each). The J call may be faulty, since TRBJ2-7 better matches the DNA end. The CDR3 has 14 amino acids. The germline V gene has CDR1 DFQATT and CDR2 SNEGSKA (reference sequence).

The rearrangement links TRBV5-4 to TRBJ2-3; 11 bases line up with TRBD2. V lost 0 bases to trimming and J lost 4 bases; unmatched junction nucleotides: 1. CDR3 length equals 15 residues. Germline lookup yields CDR1 SGHNT and CDR2 YYREEE (reference sequence). CDR3 sequence reads: CASSLGSGGADTQYF. The CDR3 nucleotides read TGTGCCAGCAGCTTGGGTAGCGGGGGGGCAGATACGCAGTATTTT. The full variable domain, its missing parts supplied by reference TRBV5-4 and TRBJ2-3, is ETGVTQSPTHLIKTRGQQVTLRCSSQSGHNTVSWYQQALGQGPQFIFQYYREEENGRGNFPPRFSGLQFPNYSSELNVNALELDDSALYLCASSLGSGGADTQYFGPGTRLTVL.

This clonotype has a handful of counts. The rearrangement joins TRBV19 to TRBJ2-5; TRBD1 aligns across 7 bases. Germline V gene sequence: CDR1 LNHDA, CDR2 SQIVND (reference sequence). The CDR3 contains 15 residues. Trimming removed 3 bases from V and 2 bases from J; junction bases left unmatched: 6. The CDR3: CASSIADRNQETQYF. DNA for the CDR3: TGTGCCAGTAGTATCGCGGACAGGAATCAAGAGACCCAGTACTTC.

This sequence joins TRBV27 and TRBJ1-5; D uncertain. Germline lookup yields CDR1 MNHEY and CDR2 SMNVEV (reference sequence). The CDR3 runs to 15 residues. V dropped 3 bases and J dropped 2 bases, with 11 bases sitting between them. CDR3 sequence (DNA): TGTGCCAGCAGTTTTCTAGGGTCTGGCAATCAGCCCCAGCATTTT. Protein: CASSFLGSGNQPQHF.

This clonotype was seen a handful of times. The CDR3 is CSVEGRAGGKDYGYTF. DNA for the CDR3: TGCAGCGTTGAAGGACGTGCTGGGGGGAAGGACTATGGCTACACCTTC. V and J are TRBV29-1 and TRBJ1-2; TRBD1 might be the D (5 bases). V lost 1 base and J 3 bases, leaving 18 bases between the germline ends. Germline assignment: CDR1 SQVTM and CDR2 ANQGSEA. CDR3 size: 16 residues.

The chain couples TRBV24-1 to TRBJ2-2; 11 nucleotides agree with TRBD2. V was pared by 3 bases and J by 5 bases, with 10 bases of the junction left unmatched. Germline V gene lookup returns CDR1 KGHDR and CDR2 SFDVKD. The CDR3 totals 18 residues. Here the CDR3 DNA reads TGTGCCACCAGTGATGCCTATGGGACTAGCGGCGTAACCGGGGAGCTGTTTTTT. This codes for CATSDAYGTSGVTGELFF.

This clonotype has only a few counts. The rearrangement links TRBV7-2 to TRBJ1-2; no clear D. V dropped 2 bases and J dropped 2 bases, with 9 bases sitting between them. In germline, CDR1 is SGHTA, CDR2 FQGNSA. The CDR3 runs to 14 residues. The chain's CDR3 is CASSLRGRNYGYTF. CDR3 coding DNA: TGTGCCAGCAGCTTACGCGGCAGGAACTATGGCTACACCTTC.

This clonotype occurred a few times. The rearrangement joins TRBV6-2 or TRBV6-3 to TRBJ1-1; D remains ambiguous. The CDR3 runs to 17 residues. The germline V gene has CDR1 MNHEY and CDR2 SVGEGT. Trimming took 0 bases from V and 0 from J, leaving 14 bases between them. The CDR3 DNA reads TGTGCCAGCAGTTACTCAGGCGGACGGAGCATGAACACTGAAGCTTTCTTT. Its translation: CASSYSGGRSMNTEAFF.

This chain joins TRBV15 and TRBJ2-6; 9 bases map to TRBD2. The germline CDR1 and CDR2 sequences are LNHNV and YYDKDF (reference sequence). The J segment lost 2 bases and the V segment lost 0 bases, leaving 2 bases of the junction unmatched. The CDR3 runs 17 residues. CDR3 region: CATSRDRGGAGANVLTF. The CDR3 DNA reads as TGTGCCACCAGCAGAGATCGCGGGGGGGCTGGGGCCAACGTCCTGACTTTC. Full variable domain (remainder filled in from reference TRBV15 and TRBJ2-6): DAMVIQNPRYQVTQFGKPVTLSCSQTLNHNVMYWYQQKSSQAPKLLFHYYDKDFNNEADTPDNFQSRRPNTSFCFLDIRSPGLGDTAMYLCATSRDRGGAGANVLTFGAGSRLTVL.

This clonotype was seen ten or more times. The chain couples TRBV9 to TRBJ1-1; a possible D gene is TRBD1 (5 bases). Germline CDR1 SGDLS, CDR2 YYNGEE. The CDR3 extends over 15 amino acids. V lost 0 bases and J lost 5, with 14 bases in between. CDR3 coding DNA: TGTGCCAGCAGCGTAGCCGCAGGGAAAGGGACTGAAGCTTTCTTT. Encoded protein: CASSVAAGKGTEAFF. The variable domain in full, completed from reference TRBV9 and TRBJ1-1, reads DSGVTQTPKHLITATGQRVTLRCSPRSGDLSVYWYQQSLDQGLQFLIQYYNGEERAKGNILERFSAQQFPDLHSELNLSSLELGDSALYFCASSVAAGKGTEAFFGQGTRLTVV.